The clone carrying this T cell receptor (beta chain) was counted ten times or more. The antigen is undetermined. From around 18,000 to 910,000 sorted cells, naive CD8 libraries were generated with 10%, 30% or 50% RNA. TCRdb independently ran MiXCR on the PCR reads; one entry per CDR3 protein. The table lists about 630,000 distinct CDR3 sequences, 25% of them singletons. The source of the sample is a study of molecular identifiers for immune sequencing clone quantification. For the study at large: Four of five splits of RNA from 20,000 or 100,000 naive CD8 cells were sequenced in replicates.

Study results and caveats: Underestimated sizes of highly expanded clones could result from identical TCR molecules that share a barcode.

This TCR derives from a human donor in good health. Some libraries in this study had Jurkat cell RNA spiked in. Sequencing was done on a sample of naive CD8+ T cells from blood, with Jurkat cell RNA spiked in. The subset here: FACS-sorted CD8+CD4-CCR7+CD45RA+ naive T cells.

CDR3 DNA: TGTGCCAGCAGCTTAATACTACCGGGACTGTACTACGAGCAGTACTTC. Protein: CASSLILPGLYYEQYF. This chain links TRBV11-2 with TRBJ2-7; TRBD2 might be the D (6 bases). Germline values: CDR1 SGHAT, CDR2 FQNNGV. The CDR3 covers 16 residues. Trimming pared 2 bases from V and 3 bases from J, leaving 17 bases between.